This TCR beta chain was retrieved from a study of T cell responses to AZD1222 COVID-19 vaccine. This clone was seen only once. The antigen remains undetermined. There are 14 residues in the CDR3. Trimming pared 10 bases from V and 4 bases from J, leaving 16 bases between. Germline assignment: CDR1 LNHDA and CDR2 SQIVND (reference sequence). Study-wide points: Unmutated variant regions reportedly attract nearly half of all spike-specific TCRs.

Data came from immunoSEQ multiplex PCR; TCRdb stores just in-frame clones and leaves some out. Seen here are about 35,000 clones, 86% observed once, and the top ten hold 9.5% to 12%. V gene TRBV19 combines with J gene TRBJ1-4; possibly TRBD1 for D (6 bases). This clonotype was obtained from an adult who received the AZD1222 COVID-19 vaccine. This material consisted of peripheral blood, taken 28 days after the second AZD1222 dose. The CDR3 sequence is CATAMPDSNEKLFF. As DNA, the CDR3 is TGTGCCACCGCCATGCCGGACAGTAATGAAAAACTGTTTTTT.